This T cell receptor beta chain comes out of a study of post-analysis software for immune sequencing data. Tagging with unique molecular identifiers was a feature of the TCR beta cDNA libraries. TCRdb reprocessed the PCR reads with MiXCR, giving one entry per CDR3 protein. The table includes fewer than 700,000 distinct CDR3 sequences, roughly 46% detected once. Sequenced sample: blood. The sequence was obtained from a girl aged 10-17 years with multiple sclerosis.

The CDR3, as DNA: TGCGCCAGCAGCTTGGTTTCAGGGAGGTACTACGAGCAGTACTTC. Its protein is CASSLVSGRYYEQYF. The chain has TRBV5-1 and TRBJ2-7; a weak D match, TRBD2 (6 bases). Germline CDR1 SGHRS, CDR2 YFSETQ. This CDR3 has 15 amino acids. V shed 0 bases and J shed 3 bases, with 13 bases lying between them.